This note documents a single T cell receptor beta chain sequence. The data are from a study of T-cell memory formation after mild COVID-19. J lost 5 bases, V lost 1 base, and 14 bases had no gene match. The CDR3 is 18 residues long. Germline CDR1 is SGDLS and CDR2 is YYNGEE. TCRdb processed the 5' RACE reads anew with MiXCR; each CDR3 protein has one entry. This sample has 450,000 to 650,000 distinct CDR3 sequences; 20% occur once, and the top ten carry around 12%. The receptor was derived from an adult woman who had mild COVID-19 (a few samples of this study predate the infection). Cell type and time point are not known. Material: PBMCs or a T cell subset sorted from them (not recorded which). The chain links TRBV9 to TRBJ2-3; 9 bases align to TRBD2. Written as DNA, the CDR3 is TGTGCCAGCAGCGTATCGATCGGGGTAGCGGGAGTTGGAGATACGCAGTATTTT. This translates into CASSVSIGVAGVGDTQYF.